This paragraph covers one T cell receptor beta chain sequence. Its antigen is unknown. The source of the sample is a study of shared clonotypes between healthy human individuals. TCRdb's table, derived via immunoSEQ multiplex PCR, lists solely in-frame clones and lacks some. The table lists approximately 1,500,000 clones, over 95% of them singletons. HIV-negative, healthy adults without recent acute infections or vaccinations were the donors. Study-wide points: A generally larger estimated richness was seen in naive subsets than in memory subsets. Sampling used blood alone; tissue repertoires probably differ.

There are 17 residues in the CDR3. V was clipped by 0 bases and J by 5 bases, with 16 bases between them. Germline CDR1 is SGHAT and CDR2 is FQNNGV. Sequenced sample: naive CD4+ T cells sorted from blood. Specified subset: CD45RA+ positively selected. The sequence came from a young man in good health. This sequence joins TRBV11-2 and TRBJ2-2, with D perhaps given as TRBD1 or TRBD2 (6 bases each). CDR3 loop: CASSLDRGTRFTGELFF. The CDR3 nucleotides are TGTGCCAGCAGCTTAGATCGGGGGACACGGTTTACCGGGGAGCTGTTTTTT.